This record looks at one T cell receptor beta chain sequence and its context. TCRdb re-called the RACE reads with MiXCR, one entry per CDR3 protein. The table includes about 82,000 distinct CDR3 sequences, 10% to 15% detected once. The CDR3 has 15 amino acids. V lost 4 bases and J lost 8; bases outside the gene matches: 11. The V gene's germline CDR1 is SGHAT and CDR2 FQNNGV. The sample belongs to a study of human T cells and chemical hapten exposure. Overall study: Patients' scalps got diphenylcyclopropenone weekly throughout the approximately 24-week study.

The sample's time point: patch test 3, about 24 weeks after DPC sensitization. Regarding treatment: therapeutic diphenylcyclopropenone sensitization with weekly scalp DPC. Samples of blood were obtained prior to the application of each patch test. From whole blood left unfractionated, total RNA was extracted. The chain couples TRBV11-2 to TRBJ2-3; TRBD2 aligns across 8 bases. The sequencing used whole blood, collected in connection with sensitization to the hapten diphenylcyclopropenone (DPC). The TCR originated in a woman in her fifties or sixties with alopecia areata. Some clones in this sample may be carry-over from other donors' samples. CDR3 residues: CASSSVRTSTLTQYF. The CDR3 DNA sequence: TGTGCCAGCAGCTCCGTCCGGACTAGCACCCTTACGCAGTATTTT.